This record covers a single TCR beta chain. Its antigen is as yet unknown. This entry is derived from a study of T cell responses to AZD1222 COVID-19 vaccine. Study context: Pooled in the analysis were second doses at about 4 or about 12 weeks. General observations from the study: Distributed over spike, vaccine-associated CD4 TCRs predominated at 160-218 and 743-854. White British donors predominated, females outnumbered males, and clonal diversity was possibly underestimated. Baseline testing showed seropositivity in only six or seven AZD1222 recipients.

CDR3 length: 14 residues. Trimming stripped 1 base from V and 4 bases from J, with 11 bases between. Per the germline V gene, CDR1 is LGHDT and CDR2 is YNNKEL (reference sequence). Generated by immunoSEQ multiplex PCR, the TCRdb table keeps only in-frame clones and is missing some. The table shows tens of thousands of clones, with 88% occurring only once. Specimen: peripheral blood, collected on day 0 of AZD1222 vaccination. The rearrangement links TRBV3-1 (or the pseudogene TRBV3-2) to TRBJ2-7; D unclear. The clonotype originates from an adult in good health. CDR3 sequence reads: CASSQAPGRYEQYF. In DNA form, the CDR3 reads TGTGCCAGCAGCCAAGCGCCAGGCCGATACGAGCAGTACTTC.